This T cell receptor beta chain was sequenced for a study of response to subunit inactivated influenza vaccine. Study-wide findings and caveats: Authors suggested few new T cells are recruited by each seasonal influenza vaccination.

V was cut by 0 bases and J by 10 bases, with 17 bases left in between. The length of the CDR3 is 15 residues. Per the germline V gene, CDR1 is SGHRS and CDR2 is YFSETQ. TCRdb analysed the RT-PCR reads with MiXCR anew, one entry per CDR3 protein. This sample has almost 250,000 distinct CDR3 sequences, with 10% to 15% found just once. Concerning this clonotype itself: The antigen remains undetermined.

The sample consisted of non-naive T cells sorted from PBMCs, taken 14 days before vaccination. The chain carries TRBV5-1 and TRBJ2-1; weak D call: TRBD2 (5 bases). The source of this sequence is a man aged 45-65 years who received an inactivated influenza vaccine. The chain's CDR3 is CASSLAGIRSLEQFF. The CDR3 DNA follows: TGCGCCAGCAGCTTGGCGGGGATCCGATCTTTAGAGCAGTTCTTC.